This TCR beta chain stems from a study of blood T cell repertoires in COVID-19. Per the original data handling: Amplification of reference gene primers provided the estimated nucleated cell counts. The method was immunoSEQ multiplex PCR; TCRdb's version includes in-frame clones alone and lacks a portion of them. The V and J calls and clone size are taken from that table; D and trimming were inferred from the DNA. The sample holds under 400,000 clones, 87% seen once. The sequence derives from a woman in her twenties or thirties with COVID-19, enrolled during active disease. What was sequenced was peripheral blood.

The CDR3 DNA sequence: TGTGCCAGTAGTCCCGTAGACAGGGAGGTTGAAAAACTGTTTTTT. Translation: CASSPVDREVEKLFF. The V call is TRBV19, the J call TRBJ1-4; 7 bases map to TRBD1. J was trimmed by 7 bases and V by 5 bases; bases with no gene match: 10. The CDR3 is made up of 15 amino acids. Per germline, CDR1 LNHDA and CDR2 SQIVND (reference sequence).